The source of this T cell receptor (beta chain) is a study of response to subunit inactivated influenza vaccine. A single record per CDR3 protein comes from TCRdb applying MiXCR to the RT-PCR reads. The sample includes about 540,000 distinct CDR3 sequences, 20% to 25% of them seen just once. These data are also associated with another study on T cells expressing NK-cell markers. This second study notes: Scientists made TCR beta cDNA using 5'RACE template switching with UMIs. Roughly six donors showed dominant NKG2C+ clonotypes comprising roughly 1.0-7.0% of their CD8+ T cells.

Sequenced material: CD4+ T cells sorted from PBMCs, taken roughly 12 days after vaccination. The source is a man over 45 who received an inactivated influenza vaccine.

The CDR3 reads CASTSGQGNSNQPQHF. DNA of the CDR3: TGTGCCAGTACCTCCGGACAGGGGAATAGCAATCAGCCCCAGCATTTT. The chain has TRBV19 and TRBJ1-5; 9 bases are a match to TRBD1. Germline assignment: CDR1 LNHDA and CDR2 SQIVND (reference sequence). The CDR3 contains 16 residues. The V gene end was trimmed by 7 bases and the J gene end by 0 bases; junction bases not matched to a gene: 7.